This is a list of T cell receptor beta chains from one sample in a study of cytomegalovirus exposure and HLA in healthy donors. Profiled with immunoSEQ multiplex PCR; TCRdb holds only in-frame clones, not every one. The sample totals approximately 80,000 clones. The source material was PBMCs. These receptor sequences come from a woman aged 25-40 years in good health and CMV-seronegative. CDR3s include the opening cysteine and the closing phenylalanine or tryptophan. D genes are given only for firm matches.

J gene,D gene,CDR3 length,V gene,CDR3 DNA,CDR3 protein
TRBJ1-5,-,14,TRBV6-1,TGTGCCAGCAGTGGGGCGGGGAACAATCAGCCCCAGCATTTT,CASSGAGNNQPQHF
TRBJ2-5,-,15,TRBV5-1,TGCGCCAGCAGCTTGGCCCCCGGTAACCAAGAGACCCAGTACTTC,CASSLAPGNQETQYF
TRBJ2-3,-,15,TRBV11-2,TGTGCCAGCAGCCCCAGAGGACAGCAAACAGATACGCAGTATTTT,CASSPRGQQTDTQYF
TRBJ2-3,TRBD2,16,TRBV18,TGTGCCAGCTCACCAACTAGCGGGACCAGCACAGATACGCAGTATTTT,CASSPTSGTSTDTQYF
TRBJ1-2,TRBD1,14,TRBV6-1,TGTGCCAGCAGGGAGGACAGGGCGGACTATGGCTACACCTTC,CASREDRADYGYTF
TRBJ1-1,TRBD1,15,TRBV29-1,TGCAGCGTTGAAGGGACAGGGGGCGACGACACTGAAGCTTTCTTT,CSVEGTGGDDTEAFF
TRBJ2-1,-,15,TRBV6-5,TGTGCCAGCAGTTACTCTTGGACACCATACAATGAGCAGTTCTTC,CASSYSWTPYNEQFF
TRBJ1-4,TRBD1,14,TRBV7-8,TGTGCCAGCAGCCCTAAACCTTTACAGGGGACACTGTTTTTT,CASSPKPLQGTLFF
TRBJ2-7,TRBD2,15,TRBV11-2,TGTGCCAGCAGCTCCATAGCGGGGTCCTCCTACGAGCAGTACTTC,CASSSIAGSSYEQYF
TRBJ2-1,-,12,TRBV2,TGTGCCAGCAGCTGGACTGGAAATGAGCAGTTCTTC,CASSWTGNEQFF
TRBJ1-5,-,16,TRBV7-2,TGTGCCAGCAGCTTAGTGGCAGGATTTAGCAATCAGCCCCAGCATTTT,CASSLVAGFSNQPQHF
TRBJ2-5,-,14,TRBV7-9,TGTGCCAGCAGCAACCAGGACAGCCAAGAGACCCAGTACTTC,CASSNQDSQETQYF
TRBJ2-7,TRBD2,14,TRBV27,TGTGCCAGCAGTCCAAGCGGGGGGGCCTACGAGCAGTACTTC,CASSPSGGAYEQYF
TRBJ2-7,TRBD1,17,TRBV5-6,TGTGCCAGCAGTTTGGCAGGGGGCGGTACCGCCTCCTACGAGCAGTACTTC,CASSLAGGGTASYEQYF
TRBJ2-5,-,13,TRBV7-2,TGTGCCAGCAGCCATGGGAGCCCAGAGACCCAGTACTTC,CASSHGSPETQYF
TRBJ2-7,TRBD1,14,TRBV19,TGTGCCAGTAGGCGGACAGGGGGCGCCTACGAGCAGTACTTC,CASRRTGGAYEQYF
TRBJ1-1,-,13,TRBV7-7,TGTGCTAGCAGCTTGACAGAAAACACTGAAGCTTTCTTT,CASSLTENTEAFF
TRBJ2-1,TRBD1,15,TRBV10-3,TGTGCCATCAGTGAGCTAGGGACAGACAACAATGAGCAGTTCTTC,CAISELGTDNNEQFF
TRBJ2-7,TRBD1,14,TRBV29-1,TGCAGCGTTCGGACAGGGGAAGGATCCTACGAGCAGTACTTC,CSVRTGEGSYEQYF
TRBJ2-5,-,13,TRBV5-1,TGCGCCAGCAGCCCAGACATACAAGAGACCCAGTACTTC,CASSPDIQETQYF
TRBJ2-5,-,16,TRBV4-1,TGCGCCAGCAGCCACCGAGGAACGGGGTACCAAGAGACCCAGTACTTC,CASSHRGTGYQETQYF
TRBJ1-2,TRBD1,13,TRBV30,TGTGCCTGGACACTTACAGGGGGAGTTGGCTACACCTTC,CAWTLTGGVGYTF